In this sample, the clone carrying this TCR beta chain turned up many times. As yet, its antigen is unknown. Trimming left V 2 bases short and J 2 bases short, with 3 bases between. The CDR3 covers 12 residues. CDR1 is LGHDT and CDR2 is YNNKEL in the germline V gene (reference sequence). This sample stems from a study of human T cells and chemical hapten exposure. Study information: On 2 cm by 2 cm of upper inner arm skin, sensitization was performed with 2% DPC.

Study results and caveats: TCRs at high frequency, those above 1 in 1000, did not change with DPC sensitization.

TCRdb independently ran MiXCR on the RACE reads; one entry per CDR3 protein. The sample carries roughly 380,000 distinct CDR3 sequences, roughly 4.8% recorded once. Time point described: patch test 1, 2 weeks after DPC sensitization. Treatment reported: therapeutic diphenylcyclopropenone sensitization with weekly scalp DPC. Sequencing used whole blood, obtained in connection with sensitization to the hapten diphenylcyclopropenone (DPC). The TCR was taken from a woman aged 45-65 years with alopecia areata. Some clones in this sample may be carry-over from other donors' samples. The J gene is TRBJ2-5, the V gene TRBV3-1, with D unresolved. Here the CDR3 DNA reads TGTGCCAGCAGCCAACCTCAAGAGACCCAGTACTTC. This sequence encodes CASSQPQETQYF.